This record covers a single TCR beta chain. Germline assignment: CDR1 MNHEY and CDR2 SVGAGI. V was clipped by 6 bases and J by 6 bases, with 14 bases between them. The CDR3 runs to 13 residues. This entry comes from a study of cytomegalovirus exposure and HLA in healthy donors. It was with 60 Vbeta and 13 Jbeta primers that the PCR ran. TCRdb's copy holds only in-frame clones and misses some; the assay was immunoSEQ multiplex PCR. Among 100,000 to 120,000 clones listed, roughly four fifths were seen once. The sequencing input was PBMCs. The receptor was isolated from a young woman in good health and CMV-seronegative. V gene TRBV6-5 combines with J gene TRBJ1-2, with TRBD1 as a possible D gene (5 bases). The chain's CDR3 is CASSLTGRHGYTF. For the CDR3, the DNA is TGTGCCAGCAGCCTAACAGGTCGCCATGGCTACACCTTC.